Listed here is a single T cell receptor (beta chain). A second PCR of about 7 to 12 cycles used a sample-barcoded 5' primer and a J-beta primer mix. Carrying 12 random nucleotides, a template-switch adaptor labeled each individual cDNA molecule. Each CDR3 protein gets one entry after TCRdb re-called the 5' RACE reads with MiXCR. The sample consists of 540,000 or so distinct CDR3 sequences, around half of them appearing once. Germline values: CDR1 SGHRS, CDR2 YFSETQ. With V trimmed by 2 bases and J by 0 bases, 2 bases remained unmatched. The CDR3 extends over 15 amino acids. The data derive from a study of blood T cells in healthy people across ages. Healthy individuals of Caucasian origin from Russia, aged roughly 6 to 100, served as donors.

The chain carries TRBV5-1 and TRBJ2-3; 8 positions agree with TRBD1. Sequencing was performed on blood. The sequence was obtained from a man older than 75 in good health. The CDR3 bases are TGCGCCAGCAGCTTTGACAGGGGCAGCACAGATACGCAGTATTTT. Translating it yields CASSFDRGSTDTQYF.